Below, one TCR beta chain is given with its context. Germline V lookup: CDR1 SNHLY, CDR2 FYNNEI. Trimming pared 4 bases from V and 4 bases from J, leaving 10 bases between. The CDR3 is 13 residues long. The sample belongs to a study of blood T cell repertoires in COVID-19. The data were produced by immunoSEQ multiplex PCR, yet TCRdb's version contains in-frame clones alone and is incomplete. Of about 190,000 clones listed, roughly 90% are singletons. Sample: peripheral blood. V gene TRBV2 combines with J gene TRBJ1-1; D not resolved. This clonotype was sampled from a man aged 35 to 55 with acute or convalescent COVID-19. CDR3 coding DNA: TGTGCCAGCAGTGTGGAAGAGGGCACTGAAGCTTTCTTT. Translated: CASSVEEGTEAFF.